The 11 T cell receptor beta chains below were found in one sample sequenced in a study of blood T cell repertoires in COVID-19. Clones were sequenced by immunoSEQ multiplex PCR, and TCRdb holds only the in-frame ones, with some missing. The data hold about 160,000 clones, with around 82% observed a single time. Sequencing was done on a sample of peripheral blood. The origin of the receptors is a woman aged 40-49 years with COVID-19, enrolled during active disease.

The J gene is TRBJ2-2, the V gene TRBV19; no clear D gene. The CDR3 consists of 13 residues. The V gene lost 3 bases and the J gene lost 3 bases, with 5 bases spanning the gap. Germline CDR1 is LNHDA and CDR2 is SQIVND (reference sequence). The CDR3 reads CASSMSHTGELFF. The CDR3 DNA is TGTGCCAGTAGTATGAGCCACACCGGGGAGCTGTTTTTT.

This clone turned up a few times. The genes are TRBV4-1 and TRBJ1-5; no reliable D call. V gave up 0 bases and J gave up 3 bases, with 6 bases separating them. The germline V gene has CDR1 MGHRA and CDR2 YSYEKL. The CDR3 has 14 amino acids. The CDR3 spells CASSQEQSNQPQHF. The DNA for the CDR3 is TGCGCCAGCAGCCAAGAGCAGTCCAATCAGCCCCAGCATTTT.

The J gene is TRBJ1-4, the V gene TRBV30; D gene uncertain. From germline, CDR1 is GTSNPN and CDR2 SVGIG (reference sequence). The CDR3 contains 12 residues. V was pared by 2 bases and J by 3 bases, with 4 bases between. This chain's CDR3 is CAWSLSNEKLFF. The CDR3, as DNA: TGTGCCTGGAGTCTCTCTAATGAAAAACTGTTTTTT. The whole variable domain, remainder taken from reference TRBV30 and TRBJ1-4, is SQTIHQWPATLVQPVGSPLSLECTVEGTSNPNLYWYRQAAGRGLQLLFYSVGIGQISSEVPQNLSASRPQDRQFILSSKKLLLSDSGFYLCAWSLSNEKLFFGSGTQLSVL.

V is TRBV18 and J is TRBJ2-1, with TRBD2 as a possible D gene (6 bases). Germline V gives CDR1 KGHSH, CDR2 LQKENI. The germline V and J ends were trimmed by 3 bases and 7 bases, with 10 bases remaining between them. The CDR3 is made up of 13 amino acids. CDR3 protein: CASSPGGRNEQFF. DNA of the CDR3: TGTGCCAGCTCACCTGGTGGGAGGAATGAGCAGTTCTTC. Supplemented by reference TRBV18 and TRBJ2-1, the full variable domain reads NAGVMQNPRHLVRRRGQEARLRCSPMKGHSHVYWYRQLPEEGLKFMVYLQKENIIDESGMPKERFSAEFPKEGPSILRIQQVVRGDSAAYFCASSPGGRNEQFFGPGTRLTVL.

This clone was observed a handful of times. The chain is built from TRBV9 and TRBJ1-5; TRBD1 matches at 7 bases. This CDR3 is 14 amino acids long. The V gene end was trimmed by 5 bases and the J gene end by 6 bases; junction bases not matched to a gene: 8. Germline CDR1 and CDR2: SGDLS and YYNGEE. The CDR3 DNA sequence: TGTGCCAGCAGTGAAGGGGGCTACGGTCAGCCCCAGCATTTT. Translation gives CASSEGGYGQPQHF. Filled out from reference TRBV9 and TRBJ1-5, the complete variable domain reads DSGVTQTPKHLITATGQRVTLRCSPRSGDLSVYWYQQSLDQGLQFLIQYYNGEERAKGNILERFSAQQFPDLHSELNLSSLELGDSALYFCASSEGGYGQPQHFGDGTRLSIL.

This clone was picked up a small number of times. This chain joins TRBV10-1 and TRBJ2-7; maybe TRBD1 (6 bases). With 6 bases removed from V and 5 bases from J, the gap between germline ends came to 11 bases. The CDR3 loop spans 12 amino acids. CDR1 is WNHNN, CDR2 SYGVQD, per germline (reference sequence). The CDR3 sequence: CASRVTGHEQYF. The DNA for the CDR3 is TGCGCCAGCAGGGTTACAGGGCACGAGCAGTACTTC.

Points on this clone: At the DNA level, this CDR3 is encoded by other sequences in the same sample as well. J is TRBJ2-2 and V is TRBV19; TRBD1 matches at 8 bases. The germline gives CDR1 LNHDA, CDR2 SQIVND (reference sequence). The CDR3 runs to 14 residues. V lost 8 bases and J lost 2; bases outside the gene matches: 4. The CDR3 DNA is TGTGCCAGTCGGACAGGGACAAACACCGGGGAGCTGTTTTTT. It encodes CASRTGTNTGELFF.

The CDR3 DNA reads as TGTGCCAGCAGTTCTCTAGCGGGAGGTCATAACAATGAGCAGTTCTTC. Translation: CASSSLAGGHNNEQFF. J is TRBJ2-1 and V is TRBV27; 11 bases are a match to TRBD2. Trimming cost V 4 bases and J 5 bases; bases outside gene matches: 7. Looked up from germline, CDR1 is MNHEY and CDR2 is SMNVEV (reference sequence). There are 16 residues in the CDR3.

This sequence joins TRBV24-1 and TRBJ2-7, with TRBD2 as a possible D gene (6 bases). Trimming shortened V by 7 bases and J by 1 base, and 16 bases separated the two germline ends. The CDR3 has 15 amino acids. Germline assignment: CDR1 KGHDR and CDR2 SFDVKD. For the CDR3, the DNA is TGTGCCACCAGGCCGGGACTGGTTAAATCCTACGAGCAGTACGTC. As protein: CATRPGLVKSYEQYV.

This clone has only one observation. The rearrangement joins TRBV10-1 to TRBJ2-1; 9 nucleotides agree with TRBD2. V lost 2 bases, J lost 5 bases, and 1 base stayed unmatched. The CDR3 is 14 residues long. The germline V gene encodes CDR1 WNHNN and CDR2 SYGVQD (reference sequence). The CDR3 spells CASSESGRNNEQFF. The DNA of the CDR3 is TGCGCCAGCAGTGAGAGCGGGAGGAACAATGAGCAGTTCTTC.

This clone was seen a handful of times. The CDR3 nucleotides are TGTGCCAGCAGTTTACTAGCGGGGGCCGGGGGGGAGACCCAGTACTTC. Its protein product is CASSLLAGAGGETQYF. The chain carries TRBV28 and TRBJ2-5, with 10 bases fitting TRBD2. Germline V gene lookup returns CDR1 MDHEN and CDR2 SYDVKM. Trimming removed 2 bases from V and 5 bases from J; junction bases left unmatched: 8. The length of the CDR3 is 16 residues.